This is a list of T cell receptor beta chains from one sample in a study of T-cell memory formation after mild COVID-19. TCRdb re-called the 5' RACE reads with MiXCR, one entry per CDR3 protein. The repertoire holds about 310,000 distinct CDR3 sequences, with around a sixth as singletons. The source material was PBMCs or a T cell subset sorted from them (not recorded which). The receptors derive from a man between 18 and 35 years old who had mild COVID-19 (a few samples of this study predate the infection). Cell type and time point are not known. CDR3s include the opening cysteine and the closing phenylalanine or tryptophan. A D gene is named only where the DNA matches it firmly. Expanded clones are given a class, and other clones once, few, many or no size at all.

abundance	v_gene	j_gene	d_gene	CDR3nt	CDR3aa
NA	TRBV24-1	TRBJ2-1	NA	TGTGCCACCAGTGAAAGAGACAATGAGCAGTTCTTC	CATSERDNEQFF
few	TRBV5-1	TRBJ2-1	NA	TGCGCCAGCAGCTCCCCCCCCTCCAATGAGCAGTTCTTC	CASSSPPSNEQFF
many	TRBV18	TRBJ2-5	NA	TGTGCCAGCTCACCACCGGGGCCTCGGGGCGAAGAGACCCAGTACTTC	CASSPPGPRGEETQYF
NA	TRBV11-2	TRBJ1-2	TRBD1	TGTGCCAGCAGCTCTTCCGGGACAGGGGTCCATGGCTACACCTTC	CASSSSGTGVHGYTF
NA	TRBV18	TRBJ1-3	TRBD1	TGTGCCAGCTCACCACAACAGGGGGCGGCCTCTGGAAACACCATATATTTT	CASSPQQGAASGNTIYF
many	TRBV4-3	TRBJ1-3	NA	TGCGCCAGCAGCCCTGGACCTACTGCTGGAAACACCATATATTTT	CASSPGPTAGNTIYF
few	TRBV2	TRBJ2-3	NA	TGTGCCAGCAGCCCCCTGGGTGTAGCTACGACAGATACGCAGTATTTT	CASSPLGVATTDTQYF
NA	TRBV10-3	TRBJ2-7	NA	TGTGCCATCAGTGAGTCAGTCGGGGGCTACGAGCAGTACTTC	CAISESVGGYEQYF
many	TRBV18	TRBJ2-3	NA	TGTGCCAGCTCACCACCAGGCACAGATACGCAGTATTTT	CASSPPGTDTQYF
NA	TRBV4-3	TRBJ1-4	TRBD1	TGCGCCAGCAGCCAGACAGGGGCCTCTGGGGAAAAACTGTTTTTT	CASSQTGASGEKLFF
few	TRBV7-2	TRBJ1-2	TRBD1	TGTGCCAGCAGCTTAGGAGTCGGGACAGGGGATGGCTACACCTTC	CASSLGVGTGDGYTF
NA	TRBV5-1	TRBJ2-7	NA	TGCGCCAGCAGTGGGCCCATGGCAGGCATCGAGCAGTACTTC	CASSGPMAGIEQYF
many	TRBV7-6	TRBJ2-1	NA	TGTGCCAGCAGCGTAAGCACAGGGCGCAATGAGCAGTTCTTC	CASSVSTGRNEQFF
few	TRBV28	TRBJ2-5	TRBD2	TGTGCCAGCAGTTTTTATTCCAGTGGGCTAGCGGGGGTAGAGACCCAGTACTTC	CASSFYSSGLAGVETQYF
NA	TRBV19	TRBJ1-1	NA	TGTGCCAGTAGTAGTCCCCAAGCATACACTGAAGCTTTCTTT	CASSSPQAYTEAFF
NA	TRBV6-5	TRBJ2-1	NA	TGTGCCAGCAACCCGGGGTCTGGGGGTAATGCGCAGTTCTTC	CASNPGSGGNAQFF
NA	TRBV18	TRBJ2-5	TRBD1	TGTGCCAGCTCACCCCGCAGGGGGCATGAGACCCAGTACTTC	CASSPRRGHETQYF
NA	TRBV7-2	TRBJ2-3	TRBD2	TGTGCCAGCAGCTTAATGGCGGGGGAGGGAGATACGCAGTATTTT	CASSLMAGEGDTQYF
few	TRBV5-1	TRBJ2-5	NA	TGCGCCAGCAGCTCCATACAGGGATCGGCGAAGACCCAGTACTTC	CASSSIQGSAKTQYF
NA	TRBV11-2	TRBJ1-4	NA	TGTGCCAGCAGCGCGCGGGGCATGGCTAATGAAAAACTGTTTTTT	CASSARGMANEKLFF
NA	TRBV7-2	TRBJ2-5	NA	TGTGCCAGCAGCCAAGCCGAGCGGACGTCGCGGGAGACCCAGTACTTC	CASSQAERTSRETQYF
few	TRBV4-1	TRBJ2-2	NA	TGCGCCAGCAGCCAAGATAGAGGGACACGGAACACCGGGGAGCTGTTTTTT	CASSQDRGTRNTGELFF
once	TRBV5-1	TRBJ1-2	TRBD1	TGCGCCAGCAGCCGGGGACAGGAGAAGGATGGCTACACCTTC	CASSRGQEKDGYTF
few	TRBV12-3/TRBV12-4	TRBJ1-6	NA	TGTGCCAGCAGTTGGGGGGGTTCACCCCTCCACTTT	CASSWGGSPLHF
few	TRBV6-2/TRBV6-3	TRBJ2-1	NA	TGTGCCAGCAGTTATCGGGGACTCGGTGTCAATGAGCAGTTCTTC	CASSYRGLGVNEQFF
many	TRBV5-5	TRBJ2-2	NA	TGTGCCAGCAGCTTAGAGTGGAACACCGGGGAGCTGTTTTTT	CASSLEWNTGELFF
NA	TRBV20-1	TRBJ2-3	NA	TGCAGTGCCAGGGCCGGGGGGCCCTTCACAGATACGCAGTATTTT	CSARAGGPFTDTQYF
few	TRBV6-2/TRBV6-3	TRBJ1-1	NA	TGTGCCAGCAGTTACGCCGGAAGGCGGGCGACTGAAGCTTTCTTT	CASSYAGRRATEAFF
many	TRBV2	TRBJ2-5	TRBD2	TGTGCCAGCTGGACTAGCGGGGGGGCGTCTCAAGAGACCCAGTACTTC	CASWTSGGASQETQYF
NA	TRBV13	TRBJ2-3	NA	TGTGCCAGCAGCTTACCGTCCGGCCTCGTCACAGATACGCAGTATTTT	CASSLPSGLVTDTQYF
NA	TRBV7-8	TRBJ1-4	NA	TGTGCCAGCAGCTTAGGGGCAGGGTATGAAAAACTGTTTTTT	CASSLGAGYEKLFF
NA	TRBV25-1	TRBJ2-1	TRBD1	TGTGCCAGCAGTGAAGCCGACAGGGTGGGGGTCGGGCAGTTCTTC	CASSEADRVGVGQFF
few	TRBV3-1	TRBJ1-1	NA	TGTGCCAGCAGCCAATCCCCGAACACTGAAGCTTTCTTT	CASSQSPNTEAFF
NA	TRBV20-1	TRBJ2-7	NA	TGCAGTGCTAGAGATCTGGGGGGGGCGTGGGACGAGCAGTACTTC	CSARDLGGAWDEQYF
few	TRBV9	TRBJ2-1	TRBD1	TGTGCCAGCAGCGCAAGACAGGGTTTGAGGCGGGAGCAGTTCTTC	CASSARQGLRREQFF
many	TRBV12-3/TRBV12-4	TRBJ1-2	NA	TGTGCCAGCAGTTTTGCTCTAGGGACCGCCTCTCTATACGGCTACACCTTC	CASSFALGTASLYGYTF
NA	TRBV7-3	TRBJ2-5	NA	TGTGCCAGCAGCCCCTCCCCTTTGGAGACCCAGTACTTC	CASSPSPLETQYF
few	TRBV3-1	TRBJ2-4	TRBD1	TGTGCCAGCAGCCAAGGGGCAGGGGGCGCGGGCGTTCAGTACTTC	CASSQGAGGAGVQYF
NA	TRBV9	TRBJ2-5	NA	TGTGCCAGCAGCGCTTTTGGGGACCAAGAGACCCAGTACTTC	CASSAFGDQETQYF
few	TRBV5-1	TRBJ1-2	NA	TGCGCCAGCAGCTTGAGCTGGCAGGATGGCTACACCTTC	CASSLSWQDGYTF